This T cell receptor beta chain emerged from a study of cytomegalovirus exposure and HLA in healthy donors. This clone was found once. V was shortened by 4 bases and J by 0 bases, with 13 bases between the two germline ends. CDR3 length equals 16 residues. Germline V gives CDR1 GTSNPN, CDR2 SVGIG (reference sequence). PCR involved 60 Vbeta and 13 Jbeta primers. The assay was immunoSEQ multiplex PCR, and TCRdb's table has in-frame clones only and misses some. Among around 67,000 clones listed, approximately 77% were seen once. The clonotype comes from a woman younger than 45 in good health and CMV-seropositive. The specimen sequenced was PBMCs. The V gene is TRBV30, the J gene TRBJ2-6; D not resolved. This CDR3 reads CAWIKAPNSGANVLTF. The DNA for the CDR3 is TGTGCCTGGATTAAAGCGCCTAACTCTGGGGCCAACGTCCTGACTTTC.